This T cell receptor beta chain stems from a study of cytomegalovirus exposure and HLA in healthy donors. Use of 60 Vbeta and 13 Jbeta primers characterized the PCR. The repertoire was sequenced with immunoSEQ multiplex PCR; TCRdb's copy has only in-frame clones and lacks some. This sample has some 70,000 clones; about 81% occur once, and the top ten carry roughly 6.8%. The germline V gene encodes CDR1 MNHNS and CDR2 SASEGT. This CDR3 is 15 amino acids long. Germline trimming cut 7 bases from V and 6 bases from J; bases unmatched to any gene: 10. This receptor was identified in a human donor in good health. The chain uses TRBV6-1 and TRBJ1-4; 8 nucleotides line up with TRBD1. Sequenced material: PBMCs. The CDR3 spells CASTDWGQVDEKLFF. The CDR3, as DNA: TGTGCCAGCACTGACTGGGGACAGGTGGATGAAAAACTGTTTTTT.